This T cell receptor (beta chain) was found in a study of OX40 agonist ivuxolimab in advanced cancers. Concerning the study at large: Ivuxolimab was an agonistic, fully human IgG2 monoclonal antibody directed against OX40 (CD134), a costimulatory receptor. A male proportion of approximately 83% and a mean age of approximately 55 years, ranging from about 23 to 90, were recorded for the dose-escalation cohort. Partial responses occurred in three dose-escalation patients, of whom one had hepatocellular carcinoma and two had cutaneous melanoma. The paper covers the monotherapy dose-escalation part of the phase I ivuxolimab trial, which included N of about 56 patients. Patients were allowed to have had prior anti-PD-1, anti-PD-L1 or anti-CTLA-4 therapy, and around 40% of the dose-escalation patients had previously received checkpoint inhibitors. Of the 50 to 55 patients in dose escalation, around 20 had hepatocellular carcinoma, about 15 had melanoma, 9 had renal cell carcinoma and 9 had head and neck cancer. Intravenous ivuxolimab was administered to patients every 2 weeks at six dose levels: 0.01, 0.1, 0.3, 1.5, 3 and 10 mg/kg. The point of sequencing TCRbeta in the periphery was to test whether ivuxolimab changed TCR sequence diversity and drove clonal T-cell expansion. What the authors observed across the whole study: After ivuxolimab, more expanded clones were found on average in CD8+ T cells than in CD4+ T cells. Which antigens the clonally expanded peripheral T cells were specific for was not determined. Low levels of normalized T-cell clonal expansion were also shown by some nonresponding patients. At doses of 0.1 to 3.0 mg/kg, clonal expansion of both CD4+ and CD8+ blood T cells was observed from baseline to week 6. In the 0.1-3.0 mg/kg groups, partial responders were among the patients with the lowest normalized peripheral clonal expansion, particularly in CD8+ T cells.

Including cysteine and phenylalanine, the CDR3 has 17 amino acids. The CDR3 DNA has 51 bases and is translated from base 1. The CDR1 and CDR2 encoded by the germline V gene are SGHVS and FNYEAQ. Trimming accounts for 4 bases at V and 5 bases at J, while the number of junction bases matched to no gene is 15. Patients with a history of autoimmune disease or receiving systemic immunosuppression were excluded from the trial. Peripheral blood for TCR sequencing was collected from all dose cohorts at baseline, on cycle 4 day 1, and on cycle 7 day 1. Samples came from an open-label, multicenter, first-in-human phase I dose-escalation trial of ivuxolimab. Adults with locally advanced or metastatic melanoma, renal cell carcinoma, hepatocellular carcinoma or head and neck squamous cell carcinoma were enrolled in the trial. Before TCR sequencing, CD4+ T cells and CD8+ T cells were sorted from peripheral blood as separate populations.

Genomic DNA was isolated from the sorted cells so that the TCRbeta CDR3 region could be sequenced. The immunoSEQ Assay was used to sequence the TCRbeta CDR3 regions. Imported from immuneACCESS, the table was reduced by TCRdb to in-frame sequences with V and J called. These copies leave out some clones; in studies compared against another copy, an unresolved V gene accounts for under half, and the cause of the remainder is not known. The sample table contains tens of thousands of clones; only one count was recorded for roughly 94% of them. Clones ranked in the top ten supply over 8.5% of the sample. With respect to this clone: Its antigen is still unknown. One base away there is no much larger clone; base qualities are not given.

Recombination joined TRBV7-6 with TRBJ2-5; 8 bases in between match TRBD2. This material consisted of CD4+ or CD8+ T cells sorted from blood, taken in a trial of the OX40 agonist ivuxolimab. The sequence was obtained from an adult with an advanced solid tumor such as melanoma, head and neck, liver or kidney cancer. For the CDR3, the sequence is CASSSPFGGATGETQYF. The sequence in DNA is TGTGCCAGCAGCTCACCCTTCGGGGGGGCTACGGGGGAGACCCAGTACTTC.